A single sample gave rise to the 17 T cell receptor beta chains below, sequenced in a study of cytomegalovirus exposure and HLA in healthy donors (dated by TCRdb to the late 2010s). Library generation was performed with the immunoSEQ multiplex PCR assay. For the multiplex PCR, a mixture combining 60 forward primers for TCR Vbeta segments and 13 reverse primers for TCR Jbeta segments was used. This is the immuneACCESS table as TCRdb keeps it, with only in-frame sequences that have V and J called. A part of the clones is gone; compared with another copy, unresolved V genes explain less than half, and the rest is unexplained. The sample contains approximately 110,000 clones, 69% of them found a single time. Of the sample, roughly 3.2% falls within the top ten clones. Sequencing was carried out using PBMCs. These receptors originate from a man aged 30 to 39 in good health and CMV-seronegative.

The rearrangement uses TRBV4-1 and TRBJ1-4; weak D call: TRBD1 (5 bases). This CDR3 has 15 residues. Per the germline V gene, CDR1 is MGHRA and CDR2 is YSYEKL. The V gene lost 0 bases and the J gene lost 10 bases, with 15 bases spanning the gap. CDR3 amino acids: CASSQEMQGVRKLFF. The CDR3 region has the DNA TGCGCCAGCAGCCAAGAGATGCAGGGTGTACGAAAACTGTTTTTT.

This sequence joins TRBV4-3 and TRBJ1-1, with D perhaps TRBD1 (6 bases). Germline V gene sequence: CDR1 LGHNA, CDR2 YSLEER. The CDR3 loop spans 16 amino acids. The V end was cut by 1 base, the J end by 1 base, with 13 bases between. CDR3 nucleotides: TGCGCCAGCAGCCAAGCTAGGGGGACATCGAACACTGAAGCTTTCTTT. This encodes CASSQARGTSNTEAFF.

The chain employs TRBV19 and TRBJ1-2, with TRBD1 matching 8 bases. Germline CDR1 LNHDA, CDR2 SQIVND (reference sequence). The V segment lost 4 bases and the J segment 8 bases; nucleotides outside the gene matches: 9. The CDR3 length is 14 residues. The DNA for the CDR3 is TGTGCCAGTAGTAACCGGGACAGGAGTAGAGGCTACACCTTC. It encodes CASSNRDRSRGYTF.

CDR3 region: CASSSPSADRNTEAFF. CDR3 in DNA: TGTGCCAGCAGTTCCCCCTCGGCTGACAGGAACACTGAAGCTTTCTTT. The chain recombines TRBV28 with TRBJ1-1, with D perhaps TRBD1 (5 bases). This CDR3 contains 16 residues. Germline V gene sequence: CDR1 MDHEN, CDR2 SYDVKM. Trimming removed 4 bases from V and 1 base from J, with 16 bases in between.

V gene TRBV10-3 combines with J gene TRBJ1-5; D perhaps matches TRBD1 (6 bases). Trimming removed 3 bases at V and 0 bases at J, with 15 bases between. CDR3 length: 17 amino acids. Per germline, CDR1 ENHRY and CDR2 SYGVKD. Written as DNA, the CDR3 is TGTGCCATCAGTGATCCGGCAGGGACACATAGCAATCAGCCCCAGCATTTT. Amino acid sequence: CAISDPAGTHSNQPQHF.

This chain's CDR3 is CSVGGGQGQQFF. CDR3 nucleotides: TGCAGCGTTGGGGGAGGACAGGGGCAGCAGTTCTTC. The chain has TRBV29-1 and TRBJ2-1; 9 bases fit TRBD1. Germline assignment: CDR1 SQVTM and CDR2 ANQGSEA. The junction had 6 bases not matched to a gene; V was cut back by 4 bases and J by 11 bases. There are 12 residues in the CDR3.

The CDR3: CASRGSGQGIYNEQFF. CDR3 sequence (DNA): TGTGCCAGTAGGGGAAGTGGACAGGGGATCTACAATGAGCAGTTCTTC. V and J are TRBV19 and TRBJ2-1, with 9 positions matching TRBD1. Germline loops: CDR1 LNHDA, CDR2 SQIVND (reference sequence). This CDR3 has 16 residues. The V and J ends lost 6 bases and 3 bases, in that order; junction bases with no gene match: 9.

There are a few counts of this clone. This chain uses TRBV7-6 with TRBJ1-2; maybe TRBD1 (6 bases). This CDR3 contains 13 residues. The ends were cut back, 2 bases at V and 2 bases at J, with 6 bases in the middle. Germline V lookup: CDR1 SGHVS, CDR2 FNYEAQ. The CDR3 sequence is CASSLQGNYGYTF. CDR3 coding DNA: TGTGCCAGCAGCTTACAGGGGAACTATGGCTACACCTTC. Drawing the rest from reference TRBV7-6 and TRBJ1-2, the complete variable domain is GAGVSQSPRYKVTKRGQDVALRCDPISGHVSLYWYRQALGQGPEFLTYFNYEAQQDKSGLPNDRFSAERPEGSISTLTIQRTEQRDSAMYRCASSLQGNYGYTFGSGTRLTVV.

The chain uses TRBV7-2 and TRBJ1-5, with no clear D. The CDR3 spans 12 residues. V lost 2 bases, J lost 3 bases, and 2 bases lay in between. In germline, CDR1 is SGHTA, CDR2 FQGNSA. The DNA for the CDR3 is TGTGCCAGCAGCTTATACAATCAGCCCCAGCATTTT. It yields the protein CASSLYNQPQHF. The full variable domain, completed using reference TRBV7-2 and TRBJ1-5, is GAGVSQSPSNKVTEKGKDVELRCDPISGHTALYWYRQSLGQGLEFLIYFQGNSAPDKSGLPSDRFSAERTGGSVSTLTIQRTQQEDSAVYLCASSLYNQPQHFGDGTRLSIL.

The sample holds a few counts of this clone. Relative to the germline gene, one junction end is altered; a read error may explain this. This chain links TRBV28 with TRBJ2-4; a weak D match, TRBD2 (6 bases). The CDR3 has 12 amino acids. Per germline, CDR1 MDHEN and CDR2 SYDVKM. The CDR3 is CASSLGVGRSDF. CDR3 sequence (DNA): TGTGCCAGCAGTTTGGGGGTCGGGAGATCGGACTTC.

The chain employs TRBV29-1 and TRBJ1-1; D is unclear. Trimming removed 4 bases from V and 7 bases from J, with 10 bases in between. The germline CDR1 and CDR2 sequences are SQVTM and ANQGSEA. This CDR3 has 11 amino acids. CDR3 sequence (DNA): TGCAGCGTTGCAGGTACCGGTGAAGCTTTCTTT. Translated: CSVAGTGEAFF.

This clone was counted a single time. This chain links TRBV30 with TRBJ1-1, with TRBD1 as a possible D gene (6 bases). CDR3 length equals 12 residues. The ends were cut back, 5 bases at V and 1 base at J, with 8 bases in the middle. Germline loops: CDR1 GTSNPN, CDR2 SVGIG (reference sequence). CDR3 DNA sequence: TGTGCCTGGGCCAGGGGGAACACTGAAGCTTTCTTT. Its translation: CAWARGNTEAFF.

CDR3 region: CASSELAGNTYNEQFF. The CDR3 DNA follows: TGTGCCAGCAGTGAATTAGCGGGGAATACCTACAATGAGCAGTTCTTC. The J gene is TRBJ2-1, the V gene TRBV25-1, with 8 bases fitting TRBD2. With 1 base clipped from V and 2 bases from J, the junction kept 4 bases outside the gene matches. From germline, CDR1 is MGHDK and CDR2 SYGVNS. This CDR3 is 16 amino acids long.

CDR3 in DNA: TGTGCCAGTAGTATGGGGGGGCGCCGGGGCTATGGCTACACCTTC. It encodes CASSMGGRRGYGYTF. The J gene is TRBJ1-2, the V gene TRBV19; TRBD1 is a possible D gene (6 bases). Germline-derived CDR1 and CDR2 are LNHDA and SQIVND (reference sequence). Trimming removed 3 bases from V and 4 bases from J, with 15 bases in between. The CDR3 consists of 15 residues.

The CDR3 protein is CASSYQGQGVSYEQYF. CDR3 DNA: TGTGCCAGCAGCTACCAGGGGCAGGGGGTCTCCTACGAGCAGTACTTC. The chain has TRBV6-5 and TRBJ2-7; 7 nucleotides line up with TRBD1. Germline trimming cut 6 bases from V and 0 bases from J; bases unmatched to any gene: 11. This CDR3 is built from 16 residues. Per germline, CDR1 MNHEY and CDR2 SVGAGI.

This clone was seen a single time. The DNA for the CDR3 is TGCGCCAGCAGCCAAGATTCCCCGGGACTAGCGGGAGGGCCTGGGGAGACCCAGTACTTC. Its translation is CASSQDSPGLAGGPGETQYF. This sequence joins TRBV4-1 and TRBJ2-5, with 16 bases matching TRBD2. The germline gives CDR1 MGHRA, CDR2 YSYEKL. With V trimmed by 0 bases and J by 5 bases, 12 bases remained unmatched. The CDR3 is 20 amino acids.

The genes are TRBV13 and TRBJ1-1; perhaps TRBD1 as D (5 bases). Germline assignment: CDR1 PRHDT and CDR2 FYEKMQ (reference sequence). This CDR3 is 15 amino acids long. The V end was cut by 5 bases, the J end by 2 bases, with 15 bases between. The CDR3, as DNA: TGTGCCAGCAGCCAAGTAGGAGACAGCAACACTGAAGCTTTCTTT. It yields the protein CASSQVGDSNTEAFF.